These T cell receptor beta chains were read from a single sample in a study of shared clonotypes between healthy human individuals. The repertoire was sequenced with immunoSEQ multiplex PCR; TCRdb's copy has only in-frame clones and lacks some. The data show about 2 million clones, about 95% seen once. Specimen: naive CD8+ T cells sorted from blood. The receptor source for this set is a young man in good health. CDR3s include the opening cysteine and the closing phenylalanine or tryptophan.

v_gene: TRBV6-5
j_gene: TRBJ2-5
CDR3aa: CASCPAGLQETQYF

v_gene: TRBV7-9
j_gene: TRBJ1-2
CDR3aa: CASSARLDREKVDYGYTF

v_gene: TRBV4-1
j_gene: TRBJ1-2
CDR3aa: CASSQEQWYGYTF

v_gene: TRBV27
j_gene: TRBJ1-1
CDR3aa: CASTSWGENTEAFF

v_gene: TRBV7-9
j_gene: TRBJ2-3
CDR3aa: CASSFGITDTQYF

v_gene: TRBV13
j_gene: TRBJ2-2
CDR3aa: CASSRTSGGTVGELFF

v_gene: TRBV9
j_gene: TRBJ2-3
CDR3aa: CASSVYAGDTDTQYF

v_gene: TRBV7-8
j_gene: TRBJ2-1
CDR3aa: CASSLFGTSGIDEQFF

v_gene: TRBV7-6
j_gene: TRBJ2-7
CDR3aa: CASSFSTDMDGEQYF

v_gene: TRBV30
j_gene: TRBJ2-7
CDR3aa: CAWSPGFSYEQYF

v_gene: TRBV27
j_gene: TRBJ2-3
CDR3aa: CASRPGLAGGQHTQYF

v_gene: TRBV13
j_gene: TRBJ1-4
CDR3aa: CASKGEENEKLFF

v_gene: TRBV4-3
j_gene: TRBJ2-1
CDR3aa: CASSQEWRDTGNEQFF

v_gene: TRBV5-6
j_gene: TRBJ2-1
CDR3aa: CASSLVRGSEQFF

v_gene: TRBV6-5
j_gene: TRBJ2-4
CDR3aa: CASSPYSGELNIQYF

v_gene: TRBV7-6
j_gene: TRBJ1-5
CDR3aa: CASSLGNSNQPQHF

v_gene: TRBV7-9
j_gene: TRBJ2-7
CDR3aa: CASSFRAPRPYEQYF

v_gene: TRBV7-2
j_gene: TRBJ2-1
CDR3aa: CASSLKKGNEQFF

v_gene: TRBV2
j_gene: TRBJ1-2
CDR3aa: CASSGDREIDYGYTF

v_gene: TRBV10-1
j_gene: TRBJ2-2
CDR3aa: CASSESWEGNTGELFF

v_gene: TRBV4-1
j_gene: TRBJ2-7
CDR3aa: CASSQDPLYEQYF

v_gene: TRBV7-2
j_gene: TRBJ2-5
CDR3aa: CASSPTGGWETQYF

v_gene: TRBV2
j_gene: TRBJ2-1
CDR3aa: CASGGPRNEQFF

v_gene: TRBV4-1
j_gene: TRBJ2-6
CDR3aa: CASSQERQGLTGANVLTF

v_gene: TRBV27
j_gene: TRBJ2-7
CDR3aa: CASSHRGPLYEQYF

v_gene: TRBV2
j_gene: TRBJ2-5
CDR3aa: CASMRLGETQYF

v_gene: TRBV4-1
j_gene: TRBJ1-5
CDR3aa: CASSPGTGPNQPQHF

v_gene: TRBV5-6
j_gene: TRBJ2-7
CDR3aa: CASSSPGRLSSYEQYF

v_gene: TRBV7-2
j_gene: TRBJ1-4
CDR3aa: CASSLVQGGEKLFF

v_gene: TRBV30
j_gene: TRBJ2-7
CDR3aa: CAWSRTGNEQYF

v_gene: TRBV13
j_gene: TRBJ2-2
CDR3aa: CASSLGRGSGELFF

v_gene: TRBV9
j_gene: TRBJ2-1
CDR3aa: CASSGHTSGTYNEQFF

v_gene: TRBV9
j_gene: TRBJ2-5
CDR3aa: CASSVEGGEGLETQYF

v_gene: TRBV19
j_gene: TRBJ2-1
CDR3aa: CASSQTQGNPMWEQFF

v_gene: TRBV6-1
j_gene: TRBJ2-7
CDR3aa: CAVKRGDSYEQYF

v_gene: TRBV5-1
j_gene: TRBJ2-7
CDR3aa: CASSLEVGGSDYEQYF

v_gene: TRBV27
j_gene: TRBJ2-3
CDR3aa: CASRGGSSTDTQYF

v_gene: TRBV12-5
j_gene: TRBJ2-1
CDR3aa: CASGLEDNEQFF

v_gene: TRBV5-6
j_gene: TRBJ1-6
CDR3aa: CASSEMTGGYNSPLHF